This T cell receptor (beta chain) was profiled in a study of blood T cells in healthy people across ages. General study points: Strong correlation linked observed beta diversity and percent naive T cells.

CDR3 size: 17 residues. From germline, CDR1 is LGHNA and CDR2 YSLEER. Comment on this clonotype: Antigen: not known. A junction boundary mismatches the germline segment, possibly from a read error.

Together with a sample-barcoded 5' primer, a J-beta primer mix was included in a second PCR lasting roughly 6 to 12 cycles. Using its own MiXCR run on the 5' RACE reads, TCRdb lists one record per CDR3 protein. The sample comprises approximately 800,000 distinct CDR3 sequences, approximately 35% of which are singletons, and 13% rests with the top ten. This chain joins TRBV4-3 and TRBJ1-6; D gene ambiguous. The sequence was obtained from a young man in good health. Sequenced: blood. The CDR3 protein is CASSQDFPSPSNSPPHF. CDR3 in DNA: TGCGCCAGCAGCCAAGATTTTCCCAGCCCTTCTAATTCACCCCCCCACTTT.